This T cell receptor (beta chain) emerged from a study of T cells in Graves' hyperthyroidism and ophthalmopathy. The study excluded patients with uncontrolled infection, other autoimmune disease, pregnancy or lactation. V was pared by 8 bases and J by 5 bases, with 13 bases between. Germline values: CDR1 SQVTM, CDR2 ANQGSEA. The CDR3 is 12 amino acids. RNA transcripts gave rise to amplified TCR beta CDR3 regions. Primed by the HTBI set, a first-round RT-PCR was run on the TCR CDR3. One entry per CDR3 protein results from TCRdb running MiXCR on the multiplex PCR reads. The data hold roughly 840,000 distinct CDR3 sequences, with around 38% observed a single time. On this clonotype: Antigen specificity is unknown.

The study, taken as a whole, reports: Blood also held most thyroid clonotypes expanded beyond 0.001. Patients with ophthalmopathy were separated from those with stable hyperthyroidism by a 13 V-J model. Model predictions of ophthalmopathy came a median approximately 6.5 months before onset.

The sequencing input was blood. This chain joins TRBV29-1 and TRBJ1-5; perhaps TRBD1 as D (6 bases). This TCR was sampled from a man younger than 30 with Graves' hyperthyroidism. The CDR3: CSPDSLDQPQHF. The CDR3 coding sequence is TGCAGCCCGGACAGTCTCGATCAGCCCCAGCATTTT.